The clone carrying this TCR beta chain was observed a few times. Its specificity is not known. The protocol was immunoSEQ multiplex PCR, while the TCRdb copy is restricted to in-frame clones and leaves out a portion. The sample records about 50,000 clones, around 84% being singletons. The data stem from a study of OX40 agonist ivuxolimab in advanced cancers. Across the whole study: Dose-escalation patients were diagnosed with hepatocellular carcinoma, melanoma, renal cell cancer or head and neck cancer. Three patients, one with hepatocellular carcinoma and two with cutaneous melanoma, achieved partial responses. General study results and limits: Antigen specificity was not determined for the expanded peripheral T cells.

Germline CDR1 and CDR2: MNHNS and SASEGT. This CDR3 is 13 amino acids long. V was clipped by 5 bases and J by 9 bases, with 14 bases between them. Patients who had autoimmune disease history or got systemic immunosuppression were left out. The sequence was collected from an adult with an advanced solid tumor such as melanoma, head and neck, liver or kidney cancer. The specimen comprised CD4+ or CD8+ T cells sorted from blood, sampled in a trial of the OX40 agonist ivuxolimab. This chain links TRBV6-1 with TRBJ1-3; possibly TRBD1 for D (5 bases). CDR3 nucleotide sequence: TGTGCCAGCAGTAAGGACGGGGGTAGCACCATATATTTT. Residues: CASSKDGGSTIYF.